Listed below are T cell receptor beta chains from one sample, sequenced in a study of cytomegalovirus exposure and HLA in healthy donors. Assay: immunoSEQ multiplex PCR; the TCRdb copy retains only in-frame clones and omits some. The data show 150,000 to 200,000 clones, roughly four fifths seen once. The source material was PBMCs. Source of these receptors: a woman aged 18-29 years in good health and CMV-seronegative. Both conserved end residues are part of each CDR3. D genes are given only for firm matches. Size is stated for part of the rows, as once, few or many counts, or as a class when the clone is expanded.

d_gene: NA; abundance: NA; j_gene: TRBJ2-7; v_gene: TRBV28; CDR3nt: TGTGCCAGCAGTTTAGGTACCCGGGGTTCCGAGCAGTACTTC; CDR3aa: CASSLGTRGSEQYF
d_gene: NA; abundance: NA; j_gene: TRBJ2-1; v_gene: TRBV5-1; CDR3nt: TGCGCCAGCAGCTTGGTCGCGGGGGCGGCCTCGGAGCAGTTCTTC; CDR3aa: CASSLVAGAASEQFF
d_gene: TRBD2; abundance: NA; j_gene: TRBJ2-2; v_gene: TRBV30; CDR3nt: TGTGCCTGGACGGGACTAGCGGGCACCGGGGAGCTGTTTTTT; CDR3aa: CAWTGLAGTGELFF
d_gene: NA; abundance: NA; j_gene: TRBJ1-1; v_gene: TRBV5-4; CDR3nt: TGTGCCAGCAGGGATTGGACAGTACGCACTGAAGCTTTCTTT; CDR3aa: CASRDWTVRTEAFF
d_gene: NA; abundance: NA; j_gene: TRBJ1-5; v_gene: TRBV28; CDR3nt: TGTGCCAGCAGTCCTAGGACATTTCATAGCAATCAGCCCCAGCATTTT; CDR3aa: CASSPRTFHSNQPQHF
d_gene: TRBD1; abundance: NA; j_gene: TRBJ2-3; v_gene: TRBV27; CDR3nt: TGTGCCAGCAGATACAGGGGAGTGGATACGCAGTATTTT; CDR3aa: CASRYRGVDTQYF
d_gene: TRBD2; abundance: NA; j_gene: TRBJ2-4; v_gene: TRBV27; CDR3nt: TGTGCCAGCAGCCAACTTCCGGGACTAGCAGACGTAGCCAAAAACATTCAGTACTTC; CDR3aa: CASSQLPGLADVAKNIQYF
d_gene: NA; abundance: NA; j_gene: TRBJ1-1; v_gene: TRBV7-9; CDR3nt: TGTGCCAGCAGCTTAGATCAGGTGAACACTGAAGCTTTCTTT; CDR3aa: CASSLDQVNTEAFF
d_gene: NA; abundance: NA; j_gene: TRBJ2-2; v_gene: TRBV7-2; CDR3nt: TGTGCCAGCAGCTCGGGCCTAGGGAGCGGGGAGCTGTTTTTT; CDR3aa: CASSSGLGSGELFF
d_gene: NA; abundance: once; j_gene: TRBJ2-5; v_gene: TRBV18; CDR3nt: TGTGCCAGCTCACCGGGGCAACAAGAGACCCAGTACTTC; CDR3aa: CASSPGQQETQYF
d_gene: TRBD1; abundance: few; j_gene: TRBJ1-5; v_gene: TRBV6-6; CDR3nt: TGTGCCAGCAGTTCCCCGAAGGGGACAGGCAATCAGCCCCAGCATTTT; CDR3aa: CASSSPKGTGNQPQHF
d_gene: TRBD1; abundance: few; j_gene: TRBJ1-1; v_gene: TRBV5-1; CDR3nt: TGCGCCAGCAGCGTCGACAGGGGAACTGAAGCTTTCTTT; CDR3aa: CASSVDRGTEAFF
d_gene: TRBD1; abundance: NA; j_gene: TRBJ1-4; v_gene: TRBV28; CDR3nt: TGTGCCAGCAGTCTTAGACAGGGGGGTGAAAAACTGTTTTTT; CDR3aa: CASSLRQGGEKLFF
d_gene: TRBD1; abundance: few; j_gene: TRBJ1-2; v_gene: TRBV4-3; CDR3nt: TGCGCCAGCAGCCAAGATCGGGAGACAGGGGGTTGGGGCTACACCTTC; CDR3aa: CASSQDRETGGWGYTF
d_gene: TRBD1; abundance: NA; j_gene: TRBJ2-1; v_gene: TRBV28; CDR3nt: TGTGCCAGCACCCCAGGGACAGGGAGGAATGAGCAGTTCTTC; CDR3aa: CASTPGTGRNEQFF
d_gene: NA; abundance: once; j_gene: TRBJ2-1; v_gene: TRBV4-2; CDR3nt: TGTGCCAGCAGCCAAGAACAACACAATGAGCAGTTCTTC; CDR3aa: CASSQEQHNEQFF
d_gene: TRBD2; abundance: NA; j_gene: TRBJ2-3; v_gene: TRBV18; CDR3nt: TGTGCCAGCTCACCTGCTCCCGGGACTAGCGGGAGGGCCTATCCAGATACGCAGTATTTT; CDR3aa: CASSPAPGTSGRAYPDTQYF
d_gene: NA; abundance: NA; j_gene: TRBJ2-7; v_gene: TRBV4-3; CDR3nt: TGCGCCAGCAGCCAAGACTGGAGGGAAATGATGATCGAGCAGTACTTC; CDR3aa: CASSQDWREMMIEQYF
d_gene: NA; abundance: NA; j_gene: TRBJ1-4; v_gene: TRBV7-9; CDR3nt: TGTGCCAGCAGCCCTACGGGGATCGGGGAAAAACTGTTTTTT; CDR3aa: CASSPTGIGEKLFF
d_gene: NA; abundance: NA; j_gene: TRBJ1-6; v_gene: TRBV6-1; CDR3nt: TGTGCCAGCACATTCGGTCCGAATTCACCCCTCCACTTT; CDR3aa: CASTFGPNSPLHF
d_gene: NA; abundance: NA; j_gene: TRBJ1-2; v_gene: TRBV5-1; CDR3nt: TGCGCCAGCAGCATGGACAGAAATGGCTACACCTTC; CDR3aa: CASSMDRNGYTF
d_gene: TRBD1; abundance: NA; j_gene: TRBJ2-7; v_gene: TRBV27; CDR3nt: TGTGCCAGCATGCCTTCCGGGACAGCAGCCTACGAGCAGTACTTC; CDR3aa: CASMPSGTAAYEQYF
d_gene: NA; abundance: NA; j_gene: TRBJ2-3; v_gene: TRBV7-9; CDR3nt: TGTGCCAGCAGCTTGCTAGAGGCCACAGATACGCAGTATTTT; CDR3aa: CASSLLEATDTQYF
d_gene: NA; abundance: NA; j_gene: TRBJ2-1; v_gene: TRBV4-3; CDR3nt: TGCGCCAGCAGCCAAGCCAGGGGTGGCTACAATGAGCAGTTCTTC; CDR3aa: CASSQARGGYNEQFF
d_gene: NA; abundance: NA; j_gene: TRBJ2-2; v_gene: TRBV28; CDR3nt: TGTGCCAGCAGCCTAACCGGGGAGCTGTTTTTT; CDR3aa: CASSLTGELFF